These T cell receptor beta chains were read from a single sample in a study of long-term antiretroviral therapy in people with HIV. TCRdb keeps only in-frame clones here, not all; method: immunoSEQ multiplex PCR. This sample has about 7,100 clones, with 65% to 80% found just once. Sequencing used unsorted PBMCs, obtained 1.1 years after starting antiretroviral therapy. Receptors were obtained from a middle-aged man with HIV. Both conserved end residues are part of each CDR3. D genes are given only for firm matches. Clone size is stated in some rows and not others, as once, few, many or a class when expanded.

V: TRBV30
size: -
D: -
J: TRBJ2-1
CDR3: CAWREYNEQFF
DNA: TGTGCCTGGCGGGAGTACAATGAGCAGTTCTTC

V: TRBV7-9
size: -
D: -
J: TRBJ2-6
CDR3: CASSSQESGANVLTF
DNA: TGTGCCAGCAGCTCCCAAGAGTCTGGGGCCAACGTCCTGACTTTC

V: TRBV30
size: -
D: -
J: TRBJ2-3
CDR3: CAWMVPPDTQYF
DNA: TGTGCCTGGATGGTGCCACCAGATACGCAGTATTTT

V: TRBV5-1
size: few
D: -
J: TRBJ1-2
CDR3: CASSLNGEWGYTF
DNA: TGCGCCAGCAGCTTGAATGGGGAGTGGGGCTACACCTTC

V: TRBV18
size: -
D: -
J: TRBJ1-1
CDR3: CASSPTGTEGTEAFF
DNA: TGTGCCAGCTCACCCACCGGGACCGAAGGCACTGAAGCTTTCTTT

V: TRBV30
size: -
D: -
J: TRBJ1-1
CDR3: CAWSRLNTEAFF
DNA: TGTGCCTGGAGTCGACTTAACACTGAAGCTTTCTTT

V: TRBV20-1
size: -
D: TRBD1
J: TRBJ2-7
CDR3: CSAGTGYEQYF
DNA: TGCAGTGCCGGGACAGGCTACGAGCAGTACTTC

V: TRBV2
size: -
D: -
J: TRBJ1-1
CDR3: CARDLGNTEAFF
DNA: TGTGCCAGGGACCTAGGGAACACTGAAGCTTTCTTT

V: TRBV27
size: -
D: TRBD1
J: TRBJ1-5
CDR3: CASSLTGGGQPQHF
DNA: TGTGCCAGCAGTCTTACAGGGGGCGGTCAGCCCCAGCATTTT

V: TRBV5-1
size: -
D: -
J: TRBJ2-7
CDR3: CASSLASSPTGYEQYF
DNA: TGCGCCAGCAGCTTGGCGTCCAGCCCAACGGGCTACGAGCAGTACTTC

V: TRBV9
size: -
D: -
J: TRBJ2-3
CDR3: CASSEGGGPDTQYF
DNA: TGTGCCAGCTCGGAGGGAGGGGGCCCCGATACGCAGTATTTT

V: TRBV10-2
size: -
D: -
J: TRBJ1-2
CDR3: CASSEVAGGYTF
DNA: TGCGCCAGCAGTGAGGTGGCAGGAGGCTACACCTTC